This TCR beta chain was found in a study of blood T cell repertoires in COVID-19. Germline V gene lookup returns CDR1 SEHNR and CDR2 FQNEAQ (reference sequence). This CDR3 comprises 15 residues. Trimming removed 2 bases from V and 4 bases from J, with 12 bases in between. The protocol was immunoSEQ multiplex PCR, while the TCRdb copy is restricted to in-frame clones and leaves out a portion. The table records about 380,000 clones, more than 75% of them present only once. This clone showed up just once. The chain employs TRBV7-9 and TRBJ2-1; possibly TRBD1 for D (5 bases). The TCR was taken from a human donor with acute or convalescent COVID-19. The donor label of this sample is uncertain. The sample comprised peripheral blood. The CDR3 reads CASSLSLGVYNEQFF. In nucleotides, the CDR3 is TGTGCCAGCAGCTTAAGCCTAGGGGTGTACAATGAGCAGTTCTTC.